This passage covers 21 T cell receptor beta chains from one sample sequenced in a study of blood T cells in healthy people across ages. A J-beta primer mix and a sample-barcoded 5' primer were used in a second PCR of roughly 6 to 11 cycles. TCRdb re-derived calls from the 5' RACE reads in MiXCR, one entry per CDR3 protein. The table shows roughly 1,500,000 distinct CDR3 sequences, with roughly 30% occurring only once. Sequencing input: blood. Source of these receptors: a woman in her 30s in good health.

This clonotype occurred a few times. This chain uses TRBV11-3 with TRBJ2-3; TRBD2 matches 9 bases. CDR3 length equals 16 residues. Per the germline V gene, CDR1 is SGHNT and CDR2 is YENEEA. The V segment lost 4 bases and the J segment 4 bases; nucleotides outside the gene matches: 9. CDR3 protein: CASSSAGAGGPDTQYF. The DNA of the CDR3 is TGTGCCAGCAGCTCCGCAGGGGCGGGAGGGCCAGATACGCAGTATTTT.

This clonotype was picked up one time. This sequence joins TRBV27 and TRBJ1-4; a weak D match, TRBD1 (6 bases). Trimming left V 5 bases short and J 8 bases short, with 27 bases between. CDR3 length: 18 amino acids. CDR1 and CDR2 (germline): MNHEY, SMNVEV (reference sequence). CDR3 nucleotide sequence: TGTGCCAGCAGTCGTTTTGGGGGGCGCGACTGTTCCGGCGAAAAACTGTTTTTT. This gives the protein CASSRFGGRDCSGEKLFF. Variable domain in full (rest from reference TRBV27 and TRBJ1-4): EAQVTQNPRYLITVTGKKLTVTCSQNMNHEYMSWYRQDPGLGLRQIYYSMNVEVTDKGDVPEGYKVSRKEKRNFPLILESPSPNQTSLYFCASSRFGGRDCSGEKLFFGSGTQLSVL.

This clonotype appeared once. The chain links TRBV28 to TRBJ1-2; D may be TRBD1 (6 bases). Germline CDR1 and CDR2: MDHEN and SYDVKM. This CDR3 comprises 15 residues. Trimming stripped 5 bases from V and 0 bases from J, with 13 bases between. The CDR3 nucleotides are TGTGCCAGCAGTACAACCAGGGGACCTAACTATGGCTACACCTTC. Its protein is CASSTTRGPNYGYTF.

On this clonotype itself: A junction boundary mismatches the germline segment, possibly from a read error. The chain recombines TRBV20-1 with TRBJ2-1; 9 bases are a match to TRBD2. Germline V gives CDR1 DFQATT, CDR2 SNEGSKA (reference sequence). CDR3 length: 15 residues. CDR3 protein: CSAPRSGGSYTEQFF. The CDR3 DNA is TGCAGTGCTCCCAGAAGCGGGGGGTCTTACACTGAGCAGTTCTTC.

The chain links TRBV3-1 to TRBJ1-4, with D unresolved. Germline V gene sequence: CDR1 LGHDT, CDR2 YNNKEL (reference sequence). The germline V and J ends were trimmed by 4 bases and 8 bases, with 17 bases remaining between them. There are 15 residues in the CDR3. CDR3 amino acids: CASSPWDKRGEKLFF. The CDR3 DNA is TGTGCCAGCAGCCCCTGGGATAAACGAGGGGAAAAACTGTTTTTT.

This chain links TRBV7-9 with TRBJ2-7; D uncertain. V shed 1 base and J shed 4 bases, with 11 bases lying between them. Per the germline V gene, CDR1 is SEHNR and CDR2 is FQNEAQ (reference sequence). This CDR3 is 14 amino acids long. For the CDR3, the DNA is TGTGCCAGCAGCTTAGTCCCTGACGGTTACGAGCAGTACTTC. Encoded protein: CASSLVPDGYEQYF.

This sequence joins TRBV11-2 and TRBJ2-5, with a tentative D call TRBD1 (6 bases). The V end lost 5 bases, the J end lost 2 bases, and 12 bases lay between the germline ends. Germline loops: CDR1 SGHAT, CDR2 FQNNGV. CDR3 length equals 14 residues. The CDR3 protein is CASSKIQGQETQYF. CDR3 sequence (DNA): TGTGCCAGCAGCAAAATCCAGGGGCAAGAGACCCAGTACTTC.

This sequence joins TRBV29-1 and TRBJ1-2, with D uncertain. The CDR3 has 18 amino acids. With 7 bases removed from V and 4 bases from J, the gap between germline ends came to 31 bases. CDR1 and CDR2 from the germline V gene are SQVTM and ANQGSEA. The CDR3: CSADAITSSSLSFYGYTF. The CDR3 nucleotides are TGCAGCGCCGACGCTATAACATCCTCCTCCCTCAGTTTCTATGGCTACACCTTC.

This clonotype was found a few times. In DNA, the CDR3 is TGTGCCAGCAGCGAGGGGACAGGCGCTCCCTACGAGCAGTACTTC. It is translated as CASSEGTGAPYEQYF. The rearrangement joins TRBV9 to TRBJ2-7; 8 nucleotides agree with TRBD1. V gave up 3 bases and J gave up 2 bases; unmatched junction bases: 7. The CDR3 runs 15 residues. Germline V lookup: CDR1 SGDLS, CDR2 YYNGEE.

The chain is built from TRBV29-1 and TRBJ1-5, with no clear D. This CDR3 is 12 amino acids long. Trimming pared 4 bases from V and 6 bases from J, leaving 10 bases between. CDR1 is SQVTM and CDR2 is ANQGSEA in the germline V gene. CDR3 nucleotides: TGCAGCGTTGCAGGTTTCGGTCAGCCCCAGCATTTT. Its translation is CSVAGFGQPQHF.

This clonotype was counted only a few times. The CDR3 protein is CASSLSSGGETQYF. CDR3 nucleotide sequence: TGTGCCAGCAGTTTAAGTTCAGGTGGGGAGACCCAGTACTTC. V is TRBV28 and J is TRBJ2-5; D is unclear. CDR1 is MDHEN and CDR2 is SYDVKM in the germline V gene. Trimming cost V 2 bases and J 5 bases, with 12 bases left between them. This CDR3 has 14 residues.

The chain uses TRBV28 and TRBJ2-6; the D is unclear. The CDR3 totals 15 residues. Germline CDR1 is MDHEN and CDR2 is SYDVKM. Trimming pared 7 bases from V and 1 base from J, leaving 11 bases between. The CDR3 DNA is TGTGCCAGCATCAAAGTTGAGTCTGGGGCCAACGTCCTGACTTTC. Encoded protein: CASIKVESGANVLTF.

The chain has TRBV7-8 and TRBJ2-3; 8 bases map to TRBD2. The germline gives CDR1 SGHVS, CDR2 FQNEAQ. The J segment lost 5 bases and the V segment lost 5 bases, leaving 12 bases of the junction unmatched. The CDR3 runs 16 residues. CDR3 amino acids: CASSTQLAVGLDTQYF. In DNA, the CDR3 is TGTGCCAGCAGCACCCAACTAGCGGTGGGCTTAGATACGCAGTATTTT.

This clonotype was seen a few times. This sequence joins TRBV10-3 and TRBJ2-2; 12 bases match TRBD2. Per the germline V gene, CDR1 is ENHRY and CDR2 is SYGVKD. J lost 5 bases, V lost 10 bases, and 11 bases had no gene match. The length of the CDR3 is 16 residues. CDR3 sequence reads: CATTSGGPRGTGELFF. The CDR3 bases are TGTGCCACCACTAGCGGGGGGCCCCGGGGGACCGGGGAGCTGTTTTTT.

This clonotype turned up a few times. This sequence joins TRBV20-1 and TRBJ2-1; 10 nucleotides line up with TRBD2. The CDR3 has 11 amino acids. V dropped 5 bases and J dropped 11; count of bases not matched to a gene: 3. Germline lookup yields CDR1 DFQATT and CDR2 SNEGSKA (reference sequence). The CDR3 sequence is CSALAGVKQFF. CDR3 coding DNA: TGCAGTGCTCTAGCGGGGGTTAAGCAGTTCTTC.

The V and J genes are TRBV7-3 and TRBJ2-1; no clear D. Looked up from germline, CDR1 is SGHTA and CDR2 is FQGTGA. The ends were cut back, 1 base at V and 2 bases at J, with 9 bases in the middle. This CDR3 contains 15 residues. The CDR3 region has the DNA TGTGCCAGCAGCTTAAACGGCAACCCCTACAATGAGCAGTTCTTC. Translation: CASSLNGNPYNEQFF. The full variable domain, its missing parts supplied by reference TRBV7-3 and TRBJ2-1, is GAGVSQTPSNKVTEKGKYVELRCDPISGHTALYWYRQSLGQGPEFLIYFQGTGAADDSGLPNDRFFAVRPEGSVSTLKIQRTERGDSAVYLCASSLNGNPYNEQFFGPGTRLTVL.

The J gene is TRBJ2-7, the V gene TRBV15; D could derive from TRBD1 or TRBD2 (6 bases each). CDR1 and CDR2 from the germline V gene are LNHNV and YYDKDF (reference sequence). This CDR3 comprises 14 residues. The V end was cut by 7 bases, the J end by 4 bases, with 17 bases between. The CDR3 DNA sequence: TGTGCCACCACCCGGGGCCAGGGGAGGTACGAGCAGTACTTC. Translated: CATTRGQGRYEQYF.

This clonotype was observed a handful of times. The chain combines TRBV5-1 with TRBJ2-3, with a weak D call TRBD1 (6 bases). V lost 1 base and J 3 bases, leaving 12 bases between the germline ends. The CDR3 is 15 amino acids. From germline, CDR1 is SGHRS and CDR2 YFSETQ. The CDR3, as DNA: TGCGCCAGCAGCTTGTACGGACAGTGGACAGATACGCAGTATTTT. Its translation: CASSLYGQWTDTQYF. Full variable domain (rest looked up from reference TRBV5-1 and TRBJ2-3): KAGVTQTPRYLIKTRGQQVTLSCSPISGHRSVSWYQQTPGQGLQFLFEYFSETQRNKGNFPGRFSGRQFSNSRSEMNVSTLELGDSALYLCASSLYGQWTDTQYFGPGTRLTVL.

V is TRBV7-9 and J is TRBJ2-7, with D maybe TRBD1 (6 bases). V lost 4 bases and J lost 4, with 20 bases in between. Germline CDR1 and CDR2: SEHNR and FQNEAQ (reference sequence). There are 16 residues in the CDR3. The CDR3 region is CASSSQAARGCYEQYF. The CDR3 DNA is TGTGCCAGCAGCTCCCAGGCGGCCAGGGGATGTTACGAGCAGTACTTC.

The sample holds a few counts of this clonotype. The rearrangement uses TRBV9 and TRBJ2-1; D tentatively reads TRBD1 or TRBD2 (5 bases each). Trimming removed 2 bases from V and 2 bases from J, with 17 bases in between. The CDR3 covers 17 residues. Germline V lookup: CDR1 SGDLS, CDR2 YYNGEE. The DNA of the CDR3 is TGTGCCAGCAGCGTTGACACCGGGACGCTTGCCTACAATGAGCAGTTCTTC. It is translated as CASSVDTGTLAYNEQFF.

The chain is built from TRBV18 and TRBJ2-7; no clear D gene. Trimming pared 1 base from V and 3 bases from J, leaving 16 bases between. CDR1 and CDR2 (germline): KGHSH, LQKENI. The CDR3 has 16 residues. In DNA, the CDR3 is TGTGCCAGCTCACCACTGCTAGTAGATACCGGCTACGAGCAGTACTTC. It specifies CASSPLLVDTGYEQYF.